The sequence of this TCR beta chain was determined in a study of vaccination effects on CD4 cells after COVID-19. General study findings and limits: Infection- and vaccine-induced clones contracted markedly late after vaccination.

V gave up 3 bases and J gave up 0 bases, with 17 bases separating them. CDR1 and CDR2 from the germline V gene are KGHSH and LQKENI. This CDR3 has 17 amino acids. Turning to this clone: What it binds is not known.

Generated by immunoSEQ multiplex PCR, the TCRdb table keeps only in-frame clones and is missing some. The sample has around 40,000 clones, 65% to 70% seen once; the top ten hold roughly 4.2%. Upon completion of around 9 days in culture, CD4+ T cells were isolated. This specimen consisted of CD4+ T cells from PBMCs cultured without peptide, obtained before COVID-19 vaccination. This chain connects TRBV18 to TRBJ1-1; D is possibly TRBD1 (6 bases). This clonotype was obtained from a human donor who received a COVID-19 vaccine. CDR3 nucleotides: TGTGCCAGCTCACCCAGACAGGCCGGGTCGCTGAACACTGAAGCTTTCTTT. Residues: CASSPRQAGSLNTEAFF.